A selection of T cell receptor beta chains follows, all from one sample in a study of T cells in Graves' hyperthyroidism and ophthalmopathy. TCRdb reprocessed the multiplex PCR reads with MiXCR, giving one entry per CDR3 protein. Altogether hundreds of thousands of distinct CDR3 sequences are present, about 35% being singletons, with the ten largest covering roughly 30%. Sequencing was carried out using blood. These receptors were obtained from a woman between 40 and 55 years old with Graves' hyperthyroidism. The CDR3 runs from the conserved cysteine through the conserved F or W. A D gene is named only where the DNA matches it firmly. The size entry is marked missing in some rows and otherwise reads once, few, many or a size class.

V gene	J gene	clone size	D gene	CDR3 protein
TRBV9	TRBJ2-5	few	TRBD1	CASSLQGAGNRETQYF
TRBV6-5	TRBJ1-5	few	NA	CASRVFGNQPQHF
TRBV24-1	TRBJ2-7	NA	TRBD1	CATSETGVYEQYF
TRBV24-1	TRBJ1-5	once	NA	CATGDLFSNQPQHF
TRBV6-2/TRBV6-3	TRBJ1-1	many	TRBD1	CASSPRGSDTEAFF
TRBV6-5	TRBJ1-2	NA	NA	CASSYLNFANYGYTF
TRBV7-6	TRBJ2-7	few	TRBD1	CAGGRTGAQGRQYF
TRBV7-2	TRBJ1-2	once	TRBD1	CASSSQGQRPNYGYTF
TRBV29-1	TRBJ2-7	NA	NA	CSARLVSMVEQYF
TRBV6-5	TRBJ1-2	NA	NA	CASISMGRFILGYTF
TRBV7-9	TRBJ2-2	many	NA	CASSFGAGELFF
TRBV7-6	TRBJ1-1	many	NA	CASSLAGSGGTEAFF
TRBV20-1	TRBJ2-7	NA	NA	CSATTGSYEQYF
TRBV10-3	TRBJ1-3	many	TRBD1	CAISSDRANTIYF
TRBV19	TRBJ2-2	NA	NA	CASSTQVLGELFF
TRBV7-1	TRBJ1-2	NA	NA	CASSSMGSWRGYTF
TRBV7-2	TRBJ2-1	NA	TRBD2	CASSLRGGNNEQFF
TRBV10-1	TRBJ1-2	many	TRBD1	CASSESGTDGYTF
TRBV12-3/TRBV12-4	TRBJ1-3	many	NA	CASSLAPGTGNTIYF
TRBV25-1	TRBJ2-7	NA	NA	CASSARVGSDYEQYF
TRBV15	TRBJ2-7	NA	NA	CATSRVGQTSYEQYF
TRBV11-3	TRBJ2-2	few	NA	CASSLTYTDTGELFF
TRBV19	TRBJ1-5	NA	NA	CASSIALGLPNQPQHF
TRBV15	TRBJ1-4	many	NA	CATSRGPSTNEKLFF
TRBV7-2	TRBJ1-2	NA	NA	CASSLIGLNYGYTF
TRBV11-2	TRBJ1-1	few	NA	CASSSSDQAFF